This T cell receptor beta chain was obtained from a study of patients and donors after allogeneic stem cell transplantation. In this sample, this clonotype turned up a few times. TCRdb reprocessed the RT-PCR reads with MiXCR, giving one entry per CDR3 protein. The sample carries fewer than 250,000 distinct CDR3 sequences, around 14% recorded once. V lost 5 bases to trimming and J lost 3 bases; unmatched junction nucleotides: 4. The CDR3 has 13 amino acids. The sequence derives from a human donor who was either an allogeneic HSCT recipient or a stem cell or donor lymphocyte infusion donor (not recorded which). It is not recorded whose cells these are; they may come from a transplant donor. The chain uses TRBV12-3 or TRBV12-4 and TRBJ2-7; 7 bases map to TRBD1. Sequenced sample: blood, either unsorted or a sorted T cell fraction (not recorded which). The CDR3 is CASSAGQDYEQYF. The DNA for the CDR3 is TGTGCCAGCAGTGCCGGACAGGACTACGAGCAGTACTTC.